This TCR beta chain was sequenced for a study of T cells in Graves' hyperthyroidism and ophthalmopathy. Overall study context: At initial diagnosis, before any treatment had begun, peripheral blood was obtained. General study findings and limits: Most thyroid clonotypes expanded above 0.001 were also detected in blood. Ophthalmopathy, which appeared later, was predicted by the model a median about 6.8 months before onset.

This clonotype was counted at least ten times. Its antigen is unidentified. CDR3 length equals 15 residues. CDR1 MNHNS and CDR2 SASEGT come from the germline V gene. V dropped 5 bases and J dropped 4; count of bases not matched to a gene: 5. Using RNA transcripts as the source, TCR beta CDR3 regions were amplified. Initially, a first-round RT-PCR of the TCR CDR3 employed the HTBI primer set. A single record per CDR3 protein comes from TCRdb applying MiXCR to the multiplex PCR reads. The sample consists of about 400,000 distinct CDR3 sequences, under 15% of them appearing once. When ophthalmopathy did not progress within 18 months, Graves' hyperthyroidism was considered stable.

The sample taken for sequencing was blood. The chain couples TRBV6-1 to TRBJ2-1; 10 bases map to TRBD1. This receptor was obtained from a woman under 40 with Graves' hyperthyroidism. The CDR3 region has the DNA TGTGCCAGCAGTATACCGGGACAGGGGTACAATGAGCAGTTCTTC. Translation: CASSIPGQGYNEQFF.